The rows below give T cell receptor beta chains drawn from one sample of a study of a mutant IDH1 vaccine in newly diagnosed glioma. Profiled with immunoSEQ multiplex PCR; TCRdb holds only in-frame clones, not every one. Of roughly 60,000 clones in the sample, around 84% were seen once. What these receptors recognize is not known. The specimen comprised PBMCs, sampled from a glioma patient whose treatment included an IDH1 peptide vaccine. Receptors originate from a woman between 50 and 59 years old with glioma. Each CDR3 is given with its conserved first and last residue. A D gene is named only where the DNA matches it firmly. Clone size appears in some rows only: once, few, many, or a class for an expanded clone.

TGTGCCAGCTCACCTCCGGGGGATGAAAAACTGTTTTTT	CASSPPGDEKLFF	once	13	TRBJ1-4	NA	TRBV18
TGTGCCAGCAGCCAACGACTAGCGGGGCCCACAGATACGCAGTATTTT	CASSQRLAGPTDTQYF	NA	16	TRBJ2-3	TRBD2	TRBV11-2
TGCGCCAGCAGCTTCTCCTCAGGGGGTGGAAACACTGAAGCTTTCTTT	CASSFSSGGGNTEAFF	NA	16	TRBJ1-1	TRBD1	TRBV5-1
TGTGCCAGCAGCTCGAGCGGGGGAGCCGGGGAGCTGTTTTTT	CASSSSGGAGELFF	NA	14	TRBJ2-2	TRBD2	TRBV13
TGCGCCAGCAGCCCGACAGGGAGCCGCGAAAAACTGTTTTTT	CASSPTGSREKLFF	NA	14	TRBJ1-4	TRBD1	TRBV5-1
TGTGCCAGCAGCTCAACCGGACCAGGGCTTGGCTACACCTTC	CASSSTGPGLGYTF	NA	14	TRBJ1-2	NA	TRBV7-2
TGTGCCAGCAGTTTTCAGGGGTGGAACACCGGGGAGCTGTTTTTT	CASSFQGWNTGELFF	NA	15	TRBJ2-2	NA	TRBV27
TGTGCCAGCAGCTTTCCTACGGGAGGACAAGAGACCCAGTACTTC	CASSFPTGGQETQYF	NA	15	TRBJ2-5	TRBD2	TRBV5-6
TGTGCCATCAGTGAGTCAGGGGTGGTTTACTACGAGCAGTACTTC	CAISESGVVYYEQYF	NA	15	TRBJ2-7	NA	TRBV10-3
TGTGCCAGCAGTTACGGGACAGGGGTAGAGGCAGATACGCAGTATTTT	CASSYGTGVEADTQYF	NA	16	TRBJ2-3	TRBD1	TRBV6-5
TGTGCCAGTAGTACGGGACAGGGATACGAGCAGTACTTC	CASSTGQGYEQYF	NA	13	TRBJ2-7	TRBD1	TRBV19
TGTGCCAGCAGCTTAGGAGTGTCCTACGAGCAGTACTTC	CASSLGVSYEQYF	NA	13	TRBJ2-7	NA	TRBV11-2
TGTGCCAGCAGCTTAGTCGGCCAGGCCATCCTTGGAAACGAGCAGTACTTC	CASSLVGQAILGNEQYF	NA	17	TRBJ2-7	NA	TRBV7-9
TGCAGCGTTGAAGCGGACTCTGGAAACACCATATATTTT	CSVEADSGNTIYF	few	13	TRBJ1-3	NA	TRBV29-1
TGTGCCAGTAGTCCGGACAGGGTCACAGATACGCAGTATTTT	CASSPDRVTDTQYF	once	14	TRBJ2-3	TRBD1	TRBV19
TGTGCCAGTTCAGAATCTAACTATGGCTACACCTTC	CASSESNYGYTF	NA	12	TRBJ1-2	NA	TRBV19
TGTGCCAGCAGTTACAATGGGCAGGGAGCTAATGAAAAACTGTTTTTT	CASSYNGQGANEKLFF	NA	16	TRBJ1-4	NA	TRBV6-6
TGTGCCAGCATGGGGCGGGGGGGCACAGATACGCAGTATTTT	CASMGRGGTDTQYF	NA	14	TRBJ2-3	TRBD2	TRBV2
TGCGCCAGCAGCTTGGACTCAGGGCTCCGGGGAGCTTTCTTT	CASSLDSGLRGAFF	NA	14	TRBJ1-1	NA	TRBV5-1
TGTGCCAGCAGTGTATATCGGGACGGAAAGTACAATGAGCAGTTCTTC	CASSVYRDGKYNEQFF	NA	16	TRBJ2-1	NA	TRBV2
TGTGCCGGGGGGAAAAGGGATACGCAGTATTTT	CAGGKRDTQYF	NA	11	TRBJ2-3	NA	TRBV7-7
TGTGCCAGTAGTCAAGACAGCTACAATGAGCAGTTCTTC	CASSQDSYNEQFF	NA	13	TRBJ2-1	NA	TRBV19
TGTGCCAGCAGCGCCGGACAGGGGGTTTCGTACGAGCAGTACTTC	CASSAGQGVSYEQYF	NA	15	TRBJ2-7	TRBD1	TRBV9
TGTGCCAGCAGCCGCCCAGGACAGGTGGGAACTGAAGCTTTCTTT	CASSRPGQVGTEAFF	NA	15	TRBJ1-1	TRBD1	TRBV2
TGTGCCAGTAGGTATCAAGGGGCCGGTGAAAAACTGTTTTTT	CASRYQGAGEKLFF	NA	14	TRBJ1-4	NA	TRBV19
TGTGCCAGCAGCTTAAGGGACAGGGGGCATGAGCAGTTCTTC	CASSLRDRGHEQFF	NA	14	TRBJ2-1	TRBD1	TRBV11-3
TGCGCCAGCAGCTTGAGACCCGACACAGATACGCAGTATTTT	CASSLRPDTDTQYF	NA	14	TRBJ2-3	NA	TRBV5-1
TGTGCCTGGAGTGTACTGGGGGAGGACGAGCAGTACTTC	CAWSVLGEDEQYF	NA	13	TRBJ2-7	NA	TRBV30
TGTGCCAGCAGCGTCTCGCCGGGGGAAAAACTGTTTTTT	CASSVSPGEKLFF	few	13	TRBJ1-4	NA	TRBV7-8
TGTGCCAGCCAAGGACAGATACTAGCCAAAAACATTCAGTACTTC	CASQGQILAKNIQYF	NA	15	TRBJ2-4	NA	TRBV2
TGTGCCAGCAGTTTCGGGACAGGGGCGTCCAACGAGCAGTACTTC	CASSFGTGASNEQYF	NA	15	TRBJ2-7	TRBD1	TRBV27
TGCGCCAGCAGCTTTGAGGGTTCTAACTATGGCTACACCTTC	CASSFEGSNYGYTF	NA	14	TRBJ1-2	NA	TRBV5-1
TGTGCCAGCAGCCAACAGGGGGTAGGCTACACCTTC	CASSQQGVGYTF	NA	12	TRBJ1-2	TRBD1	TRBV27
TGTGCCAGCAGCCCCGGACAGGGGGGTGAAAAACTGTTTTTT	CASSPGQGGEKLFF	NA	14	TRBJ1-4	TRBD1	TRBV6-6
TGTGCCAGCAGTGGACAGGGTACAGGTGAGCCCCAGCATTTT	CASSGQGTGEPQHF	once	14	TRBJ1-5	TRBD1	TRBV2
TGTGCCAGCTCACCACCAGGGGGGGTCGGCTACACCTTC	CASSPPGGVGYTF	NA	13	TRBJ1-2	NA	TRBV18
TGTGCCAGCAGCTTGGCCGGGCAGGGAGGGACTGAAGCTTTCTTT	CASSLAGQGGTEAFF	NA	15	TRBJ1-1	NA	TRBV5-4
TGTGCCAGCTTAAGAACCGGGACAGGGAATGAAAAACTGTTTTTT	CASLRTGTGNEKLFF	NA	15	TRBJ1-4	TRBD1	TRBV2
TGTGCCAGCAGCGTAGCCCCAGGGTTGGGGGAAAAACTGTTTTTT	CASSVAPGLGEKLFF	NA	15	TRBJ1-4	NA	TRBV9
TGTGCCACCAGCAGAGAGCCTACAGTGAACACTGAAGCTTTCTTT	CATSREPTVNTEAFF	NA	15	TRBJ1-1	NA	TRBV15
TGTGCCACCAGCAGAGACTACCCGAAACCTAGCACAGATACGCAGTATTTT	CATSRDYPKPSTDTQYF	NA	17	TRBJ2-3	NA	TRBV15
TGTGCCAGCAGTTCCCAGCTGGCTAATGAAAAACTGTTTTTT	CASSSQLANEKLFF	NA	14	TRBJ1-4	NA	TRBV2